These 30 T cell receptor beta chains were all obtained from the same sample, sequenced in a study of T cell repertoires in cytomegalovirus infection. No antigen has been assigned to these receptors. From the reads, TCRdb called clonotypes with MiXCR, one entry per CDR3 protein. The sample consists of about a million distinct CDR3 sequences, around 30% of them appearing once. The source material was cultured CD8+ T cells from PBMCs, sampled from culture after CMV antigen stimulation. The receptor source for this set is a human donor in good health (CMV status not recorded). Some clones in this sample may be carry-over from other donors' samples.

V is TRBV2 and J is TRBJ2-7; 8 bases line up with TRBD1. CDR1 and CDR2 from the germline V gene are SNHLY and FYNNEI. J was trimmed by 6 bases and V by 6 bases; bases with no gene match: 4. The CDR3 has 12 residues. The CDR3 is CASRDRVSEQYF. The CDR3 region has the DNA TGTGCCAGCAGGGACAGGGTCTCCGAGCAGTACTTC.

This clonotype has at least ten counts. V is TRBV12-3 or TRBV12-4 and J is TRBJ1-2; 7 nucleotides line up with TRBD1. Losses at the gene ends were 5 bases for V and 4 bases for J; bases not matched to a gene: 4. CDR3 length equals 13 residues. In nucleotides, the CDR3 is TGTGCCAGCAGTCCAACAGGGGCCTATGGCTACACCTTC. It is translated as CASSPTGAYGYTF.

This clonotype was detected ten times or more. The CDR3 spells CASSSKPGLNQETQYF. CDR3 DNA sequence: TGTGCCAGCAGTTCTAAACCGGGACTTAACCAAGAGACCCAGTACTTC. The chain combines TRBV7-2 with TRBJ2-5; D may be TRBD2 (6 bases). This CDR3 has 16 amino acids. Trimming left V 6 bases short and J 0 bases short, with 17 bases between. Germline lookup yields CDR1 SGHTA and CDR2 FQGNSA.

The V and J genes are TRBV6-2 or TRBV6-3 and TRBJ1-1; D gene ambiguous. CDR3 length equals 16 residues. Germline lookup yields CDR1 MNHEY and CDR2 SVGEGT. Trimming removed 0 bases from V and 6 bases from J, with 17 bases in between. CDR3 DNA sequence: TGTGCCAGCAGTTACTCACGCGAGGATCAGGTCCCTGAAGCTTTCTTT. It is translated as CASSYSREDQVPEAFF.

V and J are TRBV20-1 and TRBJ2-4; D is undetermined. Germline lookup yields CDR1 DFQATT and CDR2 SNEGSKA (reference sequence). This CDR3 has 12 residues. V shed 6 bases and J shed 2 bases, with 8 bases lying between them. CDR3 residues: CSAQVSKNIQYF. CDR3 coding DNA: TGCAGTGCCCAGGTTTCCAAAAACATTCAGTACTTC.

This clonotype was picked up many times. This CDR3 reads CASSLSGGLAGARGNEQFF. In DNA form, the CDR3 reads TGTGCCAGCAGCTTAAGTGGTGGACTAGCGGGGGCCAGGGGCAATGAGCAGTTCTTC. The chain couples TRBV7-6 to TRBJ2-1, with 13 bases lining up with TRBD2. The germline gives CDR1 SGHVS, CDR2 FNYEAQ. This CDR3 spans 19 amino acids. The V segment lost 2 bases and the J segment 6 bases; nucleotides outside the gene matches: 13.

The chain combines TRBV2 with TRBJ2-7; D perhaps matches TRBD1 (6 bases). With 10 bases removed from V and 4 bases from J, the gap between germline ends came to 14 bases. Germline CDR1 SNHLY, CDR2 FYNNEI. CDR3 length: 12 amino acids. The CDR3 reads CANGGSQYEQYV. The CDR3 DNA reads as TGTGCCAATGGGGGCAGTCAGTACGAGCAGTACGTC.

This clonotype has just a few counts. The V gene is TRBV10-3, the J gene TRBJ1-2, with 7 bases that match TRBD1. Unmatched junction bases numbered 8, after V lost 7 bases and J lost 6 bases. Germline assignment: CDR1 ENHRY and CDR2 SYGVKD. CDR3 length: 13 amino acids. CDR3 sequence: CAINDFQGDGYTF. In DNA, the CDR3 is TGTGCCATCAACGACTTCCAGGGGGATGGCTACACCTTC.

The J gene is TRBJ1-3, the V gene TRBV7-9; D ambiguous. V lost 6 bases and J 4 bases, leaving 7 bases between the germline ends. Germline V gene data show CDR1 as SEHNR and CDR2 as FQNEAQ (reference sequence). This CDR3 region has 12 residues. The CDR3 loop reads CASRPPGNTIYF. In DNA form, the CDR3 reads TGTGCCAGCAGGCCCCCGGGAAACACCATATATTTT. The entire variable domain, with the rest obtained from reference TRBV7-9 and TRBJ1-3, is as follows: DTGVSQNPRHKITKRGQNVTFRCDPISEHNRLYWYRQTLGQGPEFLTYFQNEAQLEKSRLLSDRFSAERPKGSFSTLEIQRTEQGDSAMYLCASRPPGNTIYFGEGSWLTVV.

The chain joins TRBV7-8 to TRBJ2-7; TRBD2 aligns across 13 bases. CDR3 length equals 16 residues. V shed 1 base and J 5 bases; nucleotides not matched to a gene: 5. The germline V gene encodes CDR1 SGHVS and CDR2 FQNEAQ. The chain's CDR3 is CASSLEGLAGTHEQYV. The CDR3, as DNA: TGTGCCAGCAGCTTAGAGGGACTAGCGGGGACCCACGAGCAGTACGTC.

This clonotype was counted a few times. This rearrangement joins TRBV6-5 to TRBJ2-2; D ambiguous. Germline V gene data show CDR1 as MNHEY and CDR2 as SVGAGI. V lost 2 bases and J 5 bases, leaving 6 bases between the germline ends. The CDR3 runs to 13 residues. CDR3 protein: CASSYQRTGELFF. The CDR3 DNA sequence: TGTGCCAGCAGTTACCAGAGGACCGGGGAGCTGTTTTTT.

This clonotype occurred many times. The rearrangement uses TRBV7-2 and TRBJ2-1, with D possibly TRBD2 on 6 matching bases. CDR3 length: 15 residues. From germline, CDR1 is SGHTA and CDR2 FQGNSA. V was cut by 6 bases and J by 4 bases, with 16 bases left in between. The CDR3 nucleotides read TGTGCCAGCAGGATAGGAGGGGCCCCGTACAATGAGCAGTTCTTC. Its protein is CASRIGGAPYNEQFF.

This clonotype occurred a few times. J is TRBJ1-1 and V is TRBV12-3 or TRBV12-4; a possible D gene is TRBD1 (5 bases). V gave up 3 bases and J gave up 3 bases, with 20 bases separating them. This CDR3 is 17 amino acids long. The CDR3 region is CASSFEGAVGDHTEAFF. Here the CDR3 DNA reads TGTGCCAGCAGTTTTGAGGGCGCCGTGGGGGATCACACTGAAGCTTTCTTT.

This clonotype has a handful of counts. The genes are TRBV7-8 and TRBJ2-1; perhaps TRBD2 as D (6 bases). The CDR3 runs to 18 residues. V lost 6 bases and J lost 0, with 21 bases in between. Germline assignment: CDR1 SGHVS and CDR2 FQNEAQ. This CDR3 is CASRTLIGMGGSYNEQFF. The DNA of the CDR3 is TGTGCCAGCAGGACCTTAATCGGTATGGGGGGCTCCTACAATGAGCAGTTCTTC.

The chain recombines TRBV4-1 with TRBJ1-1; no reliable D call. The CDR3 totals 14 residues. The germline gives CDR1 MGHRA, CDR2 YSYEKL. V was cut by 3 bases and J by 3 bases, with 11 bases left in between. The CDR3 sequence is CASSHPSADTEAFF. CDR3 nucleotides: TGCGCCAGCAGCCACCCCTCAGCGGACACTGAAGCTTTCTTT.

The chain has TRBV20-1 and TRBJ1-1; unclear D gene. The CDR3 covers 10 residues. CDR1 is DFQATT, CDR2 SNEGSKA, per germline (reference sequence). Trimming stripped 8 bases from V and 5 bases from J, with 9 bases between. CDR3 region: CSLTGTEAFF. CDR3 bases: TGCAGTCTAACTGGGACTGAAGCTTTCTTT.

This clonotype was seen only a few times. The rearrangement links TRBV7-6 to TRBJ2-3; perhaps TRBD2 as D (7 bases). CDR3 size: 17 residues. The V and J ends lost 7 bases and 5 bases respectively, with 25 bases between them. Germline V lookup: CDR1 SGHVS, CDR2 FNYEAQ. The CDR3 DNA follows: TGTGCCAGCACCCCGGGGGGACAACGGGGGGCGGGAGATACGCAGTATTTT. Amino acids: CASTPGGQRGAGDTQYF.

This clonotype was counted at least ten times. This chain joins TRBV7-9 and TRBJ2-5, with D hard to call. Germline V gene sequence: CDR1 SEHNR, CDR2 FQNEAQ (reference sequence). V lost 1 base, J lost 1 base, and 7 bases lay in between. CDR3 length equals 14 residues. The CDR3 region has the DNA TGTGCCAGCAGCTTAGGCCAGATCCAAGAGACCCAGTACTTC. Its translation: CASSLGQIQETQYF.

This sequence joins TRBV13 and TRBJ1-4; no reliable D call. V was pared by 0 bases and J by 8 bases, with 10 bases between. This CDR3 spans 14 amino acids. The germline V gene encodes CDR1 PRHDT and CDR2 FYEKMQ (reference sequence). CDR3 in DNA: TGTGCCAGCAGCTTAGGCATCAGTGGAGAAAAACTGTTTTTT. This translates into CASSLGISGEKLFF.

The chain couples TRBV7-9 to TRBJ2-3; D call uncertain. CDR1 is SEHNR and CDR2 is FQNEAQ in the germline V gene (reference sequence). The V gene lost 5 bases and the J gene lost 4 bases, with 7 bases spanning the gap. The CDR3 is 12 residues long. The CDR3 sequence is CASSTTPDTQYF. CDR3 in DNA: TGTGCCAGCAGCACTACGCCAGATACGCAGTATTTT.

Many counts were recorded for this clonotype. The chain couples TRBV12-3 or TRBV12-4 to TRBJ2-7, with TRBD2 matching 10 bases. The CDR3 has 16 residues. The J segment lost 2 bases and the V segment lost 5 bases, leaving 9 bases of the junction unmatched. The CDR3 coding sequence is TGTGCCAGCAGTCTAACGAGCGGGGGGGCAGCCTACGAGCAGTACTTC. This codes for CASSLTSGGAAYEQYF.

This chain joins TRBV7-6 and TRBJ1-1; D might be TRBD1 (5 bases). Per the germline V gene, CDR1 is SGHVS and CDR2 is FNYEAQ. Trimming took off 5 bases at V and 0 bases at J, with 7 bases between the two ends. CDR3 length equals 13 residues. The chain's CDR3 is CASSRDVNTEAFF. In nucleotides, the CDR3 is TGTGCCAGCAGCCGGGACGTGAACACTGAAGCTTTCTTT. Complete variable domain (other parts from reference TRBV7-6 and TRBJ1-1): GAGVSQSPRYKVTKRGQDVALRCDPISGHVSLYWYRQALGQGPEFLTYFNYEAQQDKSGLPNDRFSAERPEGSISTLTIQRTEQRDSAMYRCASSRDVNTEAFFGQGTRLTVV.

The chain uses TRBV7-3 and TRBJ2-1, with a tentative D call TRBD1 (5 bases). Trimming took 5 bases from V and 9 from J, leaving 14 bases between them. Per the germline V gene, CDR1 is SGHTA and CDR2 is FQGTGA. There are 13 residues in the CDR3. The CDR3 DNA reads TGTGCCAGCAGCAGTCGACAGCTACCTGAGCAGTTCTTC. Amino acids: CASSSRQLPEQFF.

The chain uses TRBV7-8 and TRBJ1-6, with D perhaps TRBD1 (5 bases). Deletions cut 8 bases from V and 10 bases from J, with 15 bases between. From germline, CDR1 is SGHVS and CDR2 FQNEAQ. The CDR3 is made up of 13 amino acids. The CDR3 DNA follows: TGTGCCAGCCGCCTCGGGGGTGGCTCACCCCTCCACTTT. Translating it yields CASRLGGGSPLHF. Using reference TRBV7-8 and TRBJ1-6 for the parts outside the CDR3, the full variable domain is GAGVSQSPRYKVAKRGQDVALRCDPISGHVSLFWYQQALGQGPEFLTYFQNEAQLDKSGLPSDRFFAERPEGSVSTLKIQRTQQEDSAVYLCASRLGGGSPLHFGNGTRLTVT.

This clonotype was seen only a few times. The chain links TRBV4-3 to TRBJ2-3; 10 bases match TRBD2. Germline V lookup: CDR1 LGHNA, CDR2 YSLEER. V lost 0 bases to trimming and J lost 11 bases; unmatched junction nucleotides: 11. This CDR3 contains 16 residues. As DNA, the CDR3 is TGCGCCAGCAGCCAAGAGGGCCTAGCGGGGGCCTGGGAGCAGTATTTT. As protein: CASSQEGLAGAWEQYF.

This sequence joins TRBV6-2 or TRBV6-3 and TRBJ2-3; 11 nucleotides agree with TRBD2. Germline V gene sequence: CDR1 MNHEY, CDR2 SVGEGT. J gave up 8 bases and V 7 bases, and 23 bases lay outside the gene matches. CDR3 length: 19 amino acids. This CDR3 reads CASNEFWDSGGAVEGTQYF. The DNA of the CDR3 is TGTGCCAGCAATGAATTCTGGGATAGCGGGGGGGCGGTTGAAGGTACGCAGTATTTT.

This clonotype occurred a few times. CDR3: CASSLMGSHTDTQYF. DNA of the CDR3: TGTGCCAGCAGTTTGATGGGCAGTCACACAGATACGCAGTATTTT. The V and J genes are TRBV28 and TRBJ2-3, with D uncertain. This CDR3 spans 15 amino acids. The germline V gene encodes CDR1 MDHEN and CDR2 SYDVKM. V was pared by 3 bases and J by 2 bases, with 12 bases between.

Ten or more counts support this clonotype. The CDR3, as DNA: TGTGCCAGCAGTTTTTCTTCCCGGGACAGCGATGAAGAGACCCAGTACTTC. This sequence encodes CASSFSSRDSDEETQYF. The chain combines TRBV6-2 or TRBV6-3 with TRBJ2-5; TRBD1 matches 7 bases. CDR3 length equals 17 residues. Germline V gene data show CDR1 as MNHEY and CDR2 as SVGEGT. The V gene end was trimmed by 4 bases and the J gene end by 3 bases; junction bases not matched to a gene: 14.

This clonotype was picked up many times. The V and J genes are TRBV12-3 or TRBV12-4 and TRBJ1-1; D ambiguous. CDR3 length: 13 amino acids. The ends were cut back, 0 bases at V and 8 bases at J, with 10 bases in the middle. This chain's CDR3 is CASSLAVRAEAFF. The DNA of the CDR3 is TGTGCCAGCAGTTTAGCGGTCAGAGCCGAAGCTTTCTTT.

The chain links TRBV10-3 to TRBJ1-1, with D possibly matching TRBD1 (6 bases). Between the trimmed V and J ends, which lost 2 bases and 3 bases, there was a span of 13 bases. Germline CDR1 and CDR2: ENHRY and SYGVKD. The CDR3 runs 15 residues. The CDR3 region has the DNA TGTGCCATCAGTGAGCCGAACAGGGAATACACTGAAGCTTTCTTT. Translation: CAISEPNREYTEAFF.